The TCR beta chain under discussion was sequenced for a study of blood T cell repertoires in COVID-19. Study summary: PBMCs, B-cell-depleted T cells, or T cells were the source of the cDNA or gDNA that made up the material.

V was cut by 1 base and J by 6 bases, with 13 bases left in between. The length of the CDR3 is 16 residues. CDR1 and CDR2 from the germline V gene are SEHNR and FQNEAQ (reference sequence). Per the original data handling: Quantification of nucleated cells was approximated via reference gene primer amplification. Profiling relied on immunoSEQ multiplex PCR, and the TCRdb table lists in-frame clones only, not all of them. D and trimming come from the DNA, and the V and J calls and clone size come from that table. The sample has about 160,000 clones, 81% seen once. Clinical histories supplied by participants themselves formed the basis of cohort assignment.

The V and J genes are TRBV7-9 and TRBJ1-6, with D unclear. The clonotype was recovered from a woman aged 40 to 50 with acute COVID-19. Sequenced sample: PBMCs or T cells enriched from blood (not recorded which). The CDR3 DNA follows: TGTGCCAGCAGCTTAGTAGCTGGGTTTCGTAATTCACCCCTCCACTTT. Translation: CASSLVAGFRNSPLHF.